The rows below give T cell receptor beta chains drawn from one sample of a study of T cell responses to AZD1222 COVID-19 vaccine. Only in-frame clones appear in the TCRdb table, and some are missing; sequencing was by immunoSEQ multiplex PCR. The sample lists 150,000 to 200,000 clones; less than 95% were seen once. Sequencing used peripheral blood, obtained on day 0 of AZD1222 vaccination. These receptors were collected from an adult in good health. The CDR3 runs from the conserved cysteine through the conserved F or W. A D gene is named only where the DNA matches it firmly. Clone sizes are given selectively: once, few, many, or a class where the clone is expanded.

j_gene,d_gene,v_gene,abundance,CDR3aa,CDR3nt
TRBJ1-3,.,TRBV28,.,CASSFQGPYSGNTIYF,TGTGCCAGCAGTTTTCAGGGTCCCTACTCTGGAAACACCATATATTTT
TRBJ1-4,.,TRBV7-6,.,CASSLDQVEKLFF,TGTGCCAGCAGCTTAGACCAGGTGGAAAAACTGTTTTTT
TRBJ1-1,.,TRBV7-3,once,CASSLTQGGPGTEAFF,TGTGCCAGCAGTTTAACACAGGGAGGCCCTGGGACTGAAGCTTTCTTT
TRBJ1-3,.,TRBV3-1/TRBV3-2,.,CASSLSGAGDLSGNTIYF,TGTGCCAGCAGCCTCTCCGGAGCAGGGGACTTATCTGGAAACACCATATATTTT
TRBJ2-5,.,TRBV7-8,.,CASSSYQETQYF,TGTGCCAGCAGCTCGTACCAAGAGACCCAGTACTTC
TRBJ1-1,TRBD1,TRBV9,.,CASSVNADDRVGSAFF,TGTGCCAGCAGCGTAAACGCAGACGACAGGGTAGGATCAGCTTTCTTT
TRBJ1-1,TRBD1,TRBV4-2,.,CASSHAGTGVSTEAFF,TGTGCCAGCAGCCACGCCGGGACAGGGGTTTCCACTGAAGCTTTCTTT
TRBJ1-2,.,TRBV7-9,.,CASSFGGYGYTF,TGTGCCAGCAGCTTCGGCGGCTATGGCTACACCTTC
TRBJ1-3,.,TRBV19,.,CASHEGGGNTIYF,TGTGCCAGTCATGAGGGAGGTGGAAACACCATATATTTT
TRBJ2-3,.,TRBV28,.,CASQRALLYF,TGTGCCAGCCAGCGGGCTCTGCTGTATTTT
TRBJ1-2,TRBD1,TRBV11-2,.,CASSSGPQGARDYGYTF,TGTGCCAGCAGCTCAGGCCCACAGGGGGCGCGGGACTATGGCTACACCTTC
TRBJ2-5,.,TRBV7-9,once,CASSSYRPLGETQYF,TGTGCCAGCAGCTCGTATAGGCCGCTGGGAGAGACCCAGTACTTC
TRBJ2-2,.,TRBV10-3,.,CAISVVLGDTGELFF,TGTGCCATCAGTGTGGTGTTGGGGGACACCGGGGAGCTGTTTTTT
TRBJ1-1,.,TRBV20-1,.,CSANYGHEAFF,TGCAGTGCTAATTACGGTCATGAAGCTTTCTTT
TRBJ2-2,.,TRBV18,.,CASSPSVHHNTGELFF,TGTGCCAGCTCACCCTCCGTCCACCATAACACCGGGGAGCTGTTTTTT
TRBJ1-1,TRBD1,TRBV5-4,.,CASSSPGTVHTEAFF,TGTGCCAGCAGCTCCCCCGGGACAGTGCACACTGAAGCTTTCTTT
TRBJ1-2,.,TRBV6-5,.,CASRTIRIGYTF,TGTGCCAGCAGGACCATCAGGATCGGCTACACCTTC
TRBJ2-7,.,TRBV30,.,CAWSARTPGYEQYF,TGTGCCTGGAGCGCCCGGACACCGGGCTACGAGCAGTACTTC
TRBJ1-6,.,TRBV5-4,once,CASSLEGRHSPLHF,TGTGCCAGCAGCTTGGAAGGGCGGCATTCACCCCTCCACTTT
TRBJ2-5,.,TRBV24-1,.,CATSDGGGQETQYF,TGTGCCACCAGTGATGGGGGCGGGCAAGAGACCCAGTACTTC
TRBJ2-3,.,TRBV28,.,CASSLVTSTDTQYF,TGTGCCAGCAGTTTGGTAACTAGCACAGATACGCAGTATTTT
TRBJ1-3,.,TRBV11-2,.,CASSPPTAASGNTIYF,TGTGCCAGCAGCCCCCCGACAGCAGCTTCTGGAAACACCATATATTTT
TRBJ2-1,TRBD2,TRBV7-8,.,CASSSSGRGEGEQFF,TGTGCCAGCAGCTCTAGCGGGAGGGGTGAGGGAGAGCAGTTCTTC
TRBJ2-1,TRBD2,TRBV30,.,CACRRGVNYNEQFF,TGTGCCTGCCGCCGGGGGGTTAATTACAATGAGCAGTTCTTC
TRBJ1-4,.,TRBV5-5,.,CASSLVRKANEKLFF,TGTGCCAGCAGCTTGGTGAGAAAGGCTAATGAAAAACTGTTTTTT
TRBJ2-1,TRBD2,TRBV7-9,.,CASTQGGIWREGSYNEQFF,TGTGCCAGCACCCAAGGAGGGATATGGCGGGAGGGTTCCTACAATGAGCAGTTCTTC
TRBJ1-1,.,TRBV2,once,CASMSPRGNTEAFF,TGTGCCAGCATGTCCCCAAGGGGGAACACTGAAGCTTTCTTT
TRBJ1-3,.,TRBV11-1,.,CASSFGGKSGNTIYF,TGTGCCAGCAGCTTTGGGGGCAAGTCTGGAAACACCATATATTTT
TRBJ1-4,.,TRBV28,.,CASLETTNEKLFF,TGTGCCAGCCTGGAGACAACTAATGAAAAACTGTTTTTT
TRBJ2-5,.,TRBV7-9,.,CASSLVATQETQYF,TGTGCCAGCAGCTTAGTGGCGACCCAAGAGACCCAGTACTTC
TRBJ2-7,TRBD2,TRBV3-1/TRBV3-2,.,CASSLTSGPYEQYF,TGTGCCAGCAGCCTCACTAGCGGTCCGTACGAGCAGTACTTC
TRBJ2-1,.,TRBV14,.,CASSHPRDSYNEQFF,TGTGCCAGCAGCCACCCCCGGGACTCCTACAATGAGCAGTTCTTC
TRBJ2-3,.,TRBV15,.,CATSRDSGGTDTQYF,TGTGCCACCAGCAGAGATTCCGGGGGAACAGATACGCAGTATTTT
TRBJ2-7,.,TRBV21-1,.,CASSKGRDSSFYEQYF,TGTGCCAGCAGCAAAGGCCGGGACAGTTCCTTCTACGAGCAGTACTTC
TRBJ1-2,.,TRBV5-4,few,CASSLERGGGYTF,TGTGCCAGCAGCTTGGAGCGGGGGGGAGGCTACACCTTC
TRBJ2-3,TRBD2,TRBV6-6,.,CASKAGGDTQYF,TGTGCCAGCAAGGCGGGGGGTGATACGCAGTATTTT
TRBJ1-6,.,TRBV27,.,CASRETYNSPLHF,TGTGCCAGCAGAGAGACTTATAATTCACCCCTCCACTTT
TRBJ1-1,.,TRBV6-1,.,CASSEQSMNTEAFF,TGTGCCAGCAGTGAACAAAGTATGAACACTGAAGCTTTCTTT
TRBJ1-1,.,TRBV6-2/TRBV6-3,.,CASSKGRDASQAFF,TGTGCCAGCAGTAAGGGGAGAGACGCTTCTCAAGCTTTCTTT
TRBJ2-1,.,TRBV7-9,.,CASSWDYNEQFF,TGTGCCAGCAGCTGGGACTACAATGAGCAGTTCTTC
TRBJ1-2,TRBD1,TRBV28,.,CASSSGTANYGYTF,TGTGCCAGCAGTTCCGGGACAGCTAACTATGGCTACACCTTC
TRBJ1-3,.,TRBV27,once,CASKDSGSGNTIYF,TGTGCCAGCAAAGACAGCGGCTCTGGAAACACCATATATTTT
TRBJ2-1,.,TRBV7-3,.,CASSLTSGGSYNEQFF,TGTGCCAGCAGCCTCACTAGTGGGGGCTCCTACAATGAGCAGTTCTTC
TRBJ1-1,.,TRBV27,.,CASSCRGRYRTEAFF,TGTGCCAGCAGTTGCCGTGGACGGTATAGAACTGAAGCTTTCTTT
TRBJ2-7,.,TRBV6-1,.,CASSEEVTGSLYEQYF,TGTGCCAGCAGTGAAGAGGTTACAGGGTCCCTCTACGAGCAGTACTTC
TRBJ2-1,TRBD2,TRBV5-1,.,CASSSGTSGTEQFF,TGCGCCAGCAGCTCCGGGACTAGCGGGACTGAGCAGTTCTTC
TRBJ2-7,.,TRBV18,.,CASSRDAGNYEQYF,TGTGCCAGCTCTAGGGACGCAGGAAACTACGAGCAGTACTTC
TRBJ2-1,.,TRBV12-3/TRBV12-4,.,CASTWGTVNEQFF,TGTGCCAGCACTTGGGGGACGGTCAATGAGCAGTTCTTC
TRBJ1-3,.,TRBV3-1/TRBV3-2,.,CASSPDGNTIYF,TGTGCCAGCAGCCCGGACGGAAACACCATATATTTT
TRBJ2-1,.,TRBV12-5,.,CASGELDEQFF,TGTGCTAGTGGGGAATTGGATGAGCAGTTCTTC
TRBJ2-5,.,TRBV3-1/TRBV3-2,.,CASSPSGTFQETQYF,TGTGCCAGCAGCCCATCCGGGACTTTCCAAGAGACCCAGTACTTC
TRBJ1-2,TRBD1,TRBV6-5,.,CASSPQGVYGYTF,TGTGCCAGCAGCCCACAGGGGGTCTATGGCTACACCTTC
TRBJ2-5,.,TRBV7-6,once,CASSYTKTGQETQYF,TGTGCCAGCAGCTACACGAAGACTGGCCAAGAGACCCAGTACTTC
TRBJ2-1,.,TRBV7-2,.,CASSESYSYNEQFF,TGTGCCAGCAGCGAGTCCTATTCCTACAATGAGCAGTTCTTC
TRBJ2-1,.,TRBV30,.,CAWSDYNEQFF,TGTGCCTGGAGTGATTACAATGAGCAGTTCTTC
TRBJ2-3,.,TRBV24-1,.,CATSAPRGGNTDTQYF,TGTGCCACCAGTGCCCCAAGGGGGGGGAACACAGATACGCAGTATTTT
TRBJ2-3,.,TRBV15,.,CATSRVAGTSDTQYF,TGTGCCACCAGCAGAGTGGCAGGGACGTCGGATACGCAGTATTTT